This record concerns one T cell receptor (beta chain) sequence. Antigen: not known. The data stem from a study of CD4 T cells in relation to SARS-CoV-2 and coronaviruses. The assay was immunoSEQ multiplex PCR, and TCRdb's table has in-frame clones only and misses some. Of some 19,000 clones listed, approximately 76% are singletons. CD4+ T cells from unexposed donors were obtained before the COVID-19 pandemic (2011-2018). Isolation of CD4+ T cells took place after nine to ten days in culture. The sequencing input was CD4+ T cells from PBMCs, cultured in vitro. The clonotype was recovered from a human donor in good health.

The chain's CDR3 is CASSYSPNGNQPQHF. The CDR3 coding sequence is TGTGCCAGCAGTTACTCCCCCAACGGCAATCAGCCCCAGCATTTT. V is TRBV6-5 and J is TRBJ1-5; D not certain. V lost 0 bases and J 2 bases, leaving 8 bases between the germline ends. This CDR3 is built from 15 residues. The germline V gene encodes CDR1 MNHEY and CDR2 SVGAGI.